This T cell receptor beta chain was sequenced for a study of early T cells in non-severe SARS-CoV-2 infection. Individual cDNA molecules received unique molecular identifiers during library preparation. TCRdb re-called the 5' RACE reads with MiXCR, one entry per CDR3 protein. This sample has some 96,000 distinct CDR3 sequences, with around 10% found just once. This clonotype came up a few times. Germline V lookup: CDR1 SGHTA, CDR2 FQGNSA. This CDR3 comprises 13 residues. The V gene end was trimmed by 5 bases and the J gene end by 6 bases; junction bases not matched to a gene: 4. The chain is built from TRBV7-2 and TRBJ1-2; TRBD1 agrees at 9 bases. This TCR was recovered from an adult who was a healthcare worker with PCR-confirmed SARS-CoV-2 infection or an uninfected control (not recorded which). The sample here was whole blood, taken at baseline. The CDR3 bases are TGTGCCAGCAGCGCACAGGGGGCAAATGGCTACACCTTC. Translation gives CASSAQGANGYTF.